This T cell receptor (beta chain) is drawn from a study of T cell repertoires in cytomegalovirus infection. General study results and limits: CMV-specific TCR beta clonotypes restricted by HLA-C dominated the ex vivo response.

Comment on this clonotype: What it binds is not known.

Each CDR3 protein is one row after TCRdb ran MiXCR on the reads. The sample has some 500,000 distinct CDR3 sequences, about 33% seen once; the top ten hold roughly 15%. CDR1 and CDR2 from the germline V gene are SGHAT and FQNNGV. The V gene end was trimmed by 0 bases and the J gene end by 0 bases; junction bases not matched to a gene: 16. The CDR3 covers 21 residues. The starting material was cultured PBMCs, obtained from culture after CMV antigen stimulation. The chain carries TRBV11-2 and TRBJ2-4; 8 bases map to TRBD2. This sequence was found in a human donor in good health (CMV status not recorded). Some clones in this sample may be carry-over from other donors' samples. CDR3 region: CASSLDGVLAGPRLAKNIQYF. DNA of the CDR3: TGTGCCAGCAGCTTAGATGGGGTGTTAGCGGGGCCCCGGCTAGCCAAAAACATTCAGTACTTC.